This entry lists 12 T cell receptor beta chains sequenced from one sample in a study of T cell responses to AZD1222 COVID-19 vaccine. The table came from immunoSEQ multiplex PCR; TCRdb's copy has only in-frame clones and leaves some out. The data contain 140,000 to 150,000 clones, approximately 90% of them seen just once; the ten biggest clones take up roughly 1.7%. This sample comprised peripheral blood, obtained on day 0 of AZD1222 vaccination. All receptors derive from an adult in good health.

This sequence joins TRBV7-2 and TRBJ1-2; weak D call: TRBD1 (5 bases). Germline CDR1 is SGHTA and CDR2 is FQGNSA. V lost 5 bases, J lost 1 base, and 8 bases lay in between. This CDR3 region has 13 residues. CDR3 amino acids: CASSRDGNYGYTF. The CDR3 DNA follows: TGTGCCAGCAGCAGGGACGGTAACTATGGCTACACCTTC.

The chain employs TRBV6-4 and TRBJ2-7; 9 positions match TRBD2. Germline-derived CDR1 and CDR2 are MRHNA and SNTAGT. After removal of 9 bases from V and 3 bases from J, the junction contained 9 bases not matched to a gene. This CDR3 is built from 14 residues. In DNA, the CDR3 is TGTGCCAGTGATAGACTAGCGGTATTCTACGAGCAGTACTTC. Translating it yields CASDRLAVFYEQYF.

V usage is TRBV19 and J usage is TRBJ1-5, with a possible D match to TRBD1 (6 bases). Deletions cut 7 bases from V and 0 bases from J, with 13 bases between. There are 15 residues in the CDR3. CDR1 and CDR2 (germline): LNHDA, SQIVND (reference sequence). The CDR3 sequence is CASIKDRYSNQPQHF. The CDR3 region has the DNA TGTGCCAGTATCAAAGACAGGTATAGCAATCAGCCCCAGCATTTT.

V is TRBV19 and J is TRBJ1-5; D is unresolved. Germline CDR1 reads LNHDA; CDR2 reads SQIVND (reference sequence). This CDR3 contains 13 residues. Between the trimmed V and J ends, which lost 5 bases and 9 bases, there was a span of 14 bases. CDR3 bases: TGTGCCAGTAGTGCGACGGTAGTAGCGCCCCAGCATTTT. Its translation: CASSATVVAPQHF.

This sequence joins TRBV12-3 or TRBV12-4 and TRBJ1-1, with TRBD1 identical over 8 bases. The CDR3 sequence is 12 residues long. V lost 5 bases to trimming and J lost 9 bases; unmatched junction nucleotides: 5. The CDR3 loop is CASSLQGAKAFF. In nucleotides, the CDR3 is TGTGCCAGCAGTCTCCAGGGGGCGAAAGCTTTCTTT.

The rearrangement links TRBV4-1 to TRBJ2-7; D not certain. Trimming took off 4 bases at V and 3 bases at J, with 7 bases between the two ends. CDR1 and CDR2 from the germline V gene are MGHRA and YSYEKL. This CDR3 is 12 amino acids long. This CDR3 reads CASSPGSYEQYF. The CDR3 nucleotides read TGCGCCAGCAGCCCAGGCAGCTACGAGCAGTACTTC.

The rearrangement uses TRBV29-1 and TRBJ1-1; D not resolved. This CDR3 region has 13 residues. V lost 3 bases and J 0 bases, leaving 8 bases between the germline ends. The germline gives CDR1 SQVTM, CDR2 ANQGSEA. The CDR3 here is CSVEGSLNTEAFF. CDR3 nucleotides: TGCAGCGTTGAGGGCAGCCTGAACACTGAAGCTTTCTTT.

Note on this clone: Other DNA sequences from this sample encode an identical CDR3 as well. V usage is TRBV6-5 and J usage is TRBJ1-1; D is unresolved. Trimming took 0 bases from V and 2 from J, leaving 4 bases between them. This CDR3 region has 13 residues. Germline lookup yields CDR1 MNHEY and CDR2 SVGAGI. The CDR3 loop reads CASSYSRNTEAFF. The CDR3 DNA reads TGTGCCAGCAGTTACTCGAGAAACACTGAAGCTTTCTTT.

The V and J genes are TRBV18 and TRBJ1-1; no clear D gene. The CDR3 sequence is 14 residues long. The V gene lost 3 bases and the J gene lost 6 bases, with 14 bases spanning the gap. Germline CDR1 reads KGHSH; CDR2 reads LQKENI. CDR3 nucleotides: TGTGCCAGCTCACCGGTAGAAGGTGGAGCTGAAGCTTTCTTT. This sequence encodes CASSPVEGGAEAFF.

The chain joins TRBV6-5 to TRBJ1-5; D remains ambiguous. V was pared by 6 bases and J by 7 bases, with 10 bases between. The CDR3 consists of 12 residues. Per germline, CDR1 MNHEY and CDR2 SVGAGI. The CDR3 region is CASRRDGQPQHF. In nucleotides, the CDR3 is TGTGCCAGCAGGAGGGATGGGCAGCCCCAGCATTTT.

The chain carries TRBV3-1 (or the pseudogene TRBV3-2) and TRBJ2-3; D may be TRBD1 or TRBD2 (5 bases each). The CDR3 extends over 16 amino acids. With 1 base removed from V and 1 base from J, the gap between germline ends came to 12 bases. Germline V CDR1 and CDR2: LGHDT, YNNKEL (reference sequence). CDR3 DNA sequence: TGTGCCAGCAGCCAAGGTCTTGGGACCCGCACAGATACGCAGTATTTT. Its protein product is CASSQGLGTRTDTQYF.

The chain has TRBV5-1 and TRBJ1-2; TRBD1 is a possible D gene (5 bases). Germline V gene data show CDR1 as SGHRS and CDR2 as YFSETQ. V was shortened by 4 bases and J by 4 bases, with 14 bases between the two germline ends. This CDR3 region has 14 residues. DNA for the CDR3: TGCGCCAGCAGCCTTGGGGGGTTCACCTATGGCTACACCTTC. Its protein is CASSLGGFTYGYTF. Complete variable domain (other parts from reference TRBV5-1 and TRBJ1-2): KAGVTQTPRYLIKTRGQQVTLSCSPISGHRSVSWYQQTPGQGLQFLFEYFSETQRNKGNFPGRFSGRQFSNSRSEMNVSTLELGDSALYLCASSLGGFTYGYTFGSGTRLTVV.